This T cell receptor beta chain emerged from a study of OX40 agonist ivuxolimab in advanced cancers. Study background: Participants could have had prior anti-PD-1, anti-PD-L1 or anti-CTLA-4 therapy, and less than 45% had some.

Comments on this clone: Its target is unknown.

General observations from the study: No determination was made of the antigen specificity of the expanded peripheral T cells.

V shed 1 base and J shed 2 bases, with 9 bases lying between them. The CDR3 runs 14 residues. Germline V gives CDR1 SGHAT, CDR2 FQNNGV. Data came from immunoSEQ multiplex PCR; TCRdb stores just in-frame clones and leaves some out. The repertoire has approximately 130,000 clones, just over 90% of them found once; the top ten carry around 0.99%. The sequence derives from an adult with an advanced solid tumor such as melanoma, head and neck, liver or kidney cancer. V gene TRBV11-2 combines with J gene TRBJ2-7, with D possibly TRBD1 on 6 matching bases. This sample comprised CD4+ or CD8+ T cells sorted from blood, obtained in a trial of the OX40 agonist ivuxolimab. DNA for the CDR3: TGTGCCAGCAGCTTAGGTACAGGGACCTACGAGCAGTACTTC. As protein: CASSLGTGTYEQYF.